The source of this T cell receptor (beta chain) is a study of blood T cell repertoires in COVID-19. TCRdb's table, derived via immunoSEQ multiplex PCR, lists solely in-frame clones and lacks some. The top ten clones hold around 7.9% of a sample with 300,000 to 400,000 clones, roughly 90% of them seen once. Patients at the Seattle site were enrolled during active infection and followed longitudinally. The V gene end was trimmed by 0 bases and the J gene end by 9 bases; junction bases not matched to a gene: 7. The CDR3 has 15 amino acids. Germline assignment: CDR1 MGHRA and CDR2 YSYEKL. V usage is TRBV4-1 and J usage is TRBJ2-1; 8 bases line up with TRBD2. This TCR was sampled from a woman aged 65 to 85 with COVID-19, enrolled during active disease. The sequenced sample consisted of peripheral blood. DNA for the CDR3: TGCGCCAGCAGCCAAGAACCGGGGGGGCGGGCTGAGCAGTTCTTC. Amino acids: CASSQEPGGRAEQFF.